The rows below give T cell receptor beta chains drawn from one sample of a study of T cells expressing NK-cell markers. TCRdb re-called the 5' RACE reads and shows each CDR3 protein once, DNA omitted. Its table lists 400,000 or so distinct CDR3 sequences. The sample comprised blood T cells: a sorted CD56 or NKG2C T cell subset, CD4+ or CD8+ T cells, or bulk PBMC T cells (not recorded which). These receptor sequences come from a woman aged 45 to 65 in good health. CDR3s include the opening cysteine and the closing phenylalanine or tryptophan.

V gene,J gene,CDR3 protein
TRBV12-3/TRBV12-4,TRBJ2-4,CASTFSGLAKNIQYF
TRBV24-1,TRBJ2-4,CATSDGYRGDIQYF
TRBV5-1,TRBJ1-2,CASSLRGTGVSLGYTF
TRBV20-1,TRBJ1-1,CSARADLYTEAFF
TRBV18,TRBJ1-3,CASSPSGTPSGNTIYF
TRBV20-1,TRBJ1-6,CSASRASSYNSPLHF
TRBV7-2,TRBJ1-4,CASSSRATTNEKLFF
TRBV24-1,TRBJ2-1,CATSDPGGSVNNEQFF
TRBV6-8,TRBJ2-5,CASSYKSGGGETQYF
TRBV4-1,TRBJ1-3,CASSQGEVSGNTIYF
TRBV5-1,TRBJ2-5,CASSLDGTSGRVGETQYF
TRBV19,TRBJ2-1,CASSTEMGNNEQFF
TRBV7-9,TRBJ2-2,CAGGANTGELFF
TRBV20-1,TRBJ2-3,CSARDGRLLATSSTDTQYF
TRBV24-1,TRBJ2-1,CATSDLAGNSYNEQFF
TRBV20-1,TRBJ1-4,CSAPAGTNEKLFF
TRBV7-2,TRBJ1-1,CASSLGRQGDTEAFF
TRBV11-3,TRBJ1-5,CASSPRRTGRPQHF